These T cell receptor beta chains were read from a single sample in a study of long-term antiretroviral therapy in people with HIV. The table came from immunoSEQ multiplex PCR; TCRdb's copy has only in-frame clones and leaves some out. The table records under 30,000 clones, about 88% of them present only once. The sample was unsorted PBMCs, taken 1.9 years after starting antiretroviral therapy. The receptors come from a woman aged 30 to 39 with HIV. Each CDR3 is given with its conserved first and last residue. The D gene is left open where the match is weak. Clone size is not always given. Where it is, it says once, few, many or a class for expanded clones.

abundance,d_gene,v_gene,j_gene,CDR3nt,CDR3aa
once,TRBD2,TRBV5-6,TRBJ2-3,TGTGCCAGCAGCAAACTAGCGGGGGATCTGGCAGATACGCAGTATTTT,CASSKLAGDLADTQYF
-,-,TRBV11-2,TRBJ2-5,TGTGCCAGCAGCTTAGGACAGGGAGCGGGGAAAGAGACCCAGTACTTC,CASSLGQGAGKETQYF
-,-,TRBV4-2,TRBJ2-7,TGTGCCAGCAGCCGTAGGGTAGCCTACGAGCAGTACTTC,CASSRRVAYEQYF
few,TRBD1,TRBV5-6,TRBJ1-2,TGTGCCAGCAGCTTTGGGCCTAAGGGACAGGATGACTATGGCTACACCTTC,CASSFGPKGQDDYGYTF
-,-,TRBV6-6,TRBJ2-7,TGTGCCAGCACCCCCCGGACATCGGACTACGAGCAGTACTTC,CASTPRTSDYEQYF
-,TRBD1,TRBV20-1,TRBJ1-2,TGCAGTGCTGGCCACGTGACAGGGGGAAGATTC,CSAGHVTGGRF
-,TRBD1,TRBV5-8,TRBJ1-2,TGTGCCAGCAGCTTGGCTGGGACAGGGAACTATGGCTACACCTTC,CASSLAGTGNYGYTF
-,TRBD2,TRBV27,TRBJ2-1,TGTGCCAGCAGTCTCCGGGTAGCGGGGGCCATCTACAATGAGCAGTTCTTC,CASSLRVAGAIYNEQFF
-,TRBD1,TRBV5-5,TRBJ1-3,TGTGCCAGCACCGGGACAGGCGTCTCTGGAAACACCATATATTTT,CASTGTGVSGNTIYF
-,-,TRBV29-1,TRBJ1-1,TGCAGCGTTGAATCCTGGAGTACTGAAGCTTTCTTT,CSVESWSTEAFF
-,TRBD1,TRBV29-1,TRBJ2-5,TGCAGCGTGGGGACAGGGGGTCAAGAGACCCAGTACTTC,CSVGTGGQETQYF